This TCR beta chain was captured by sequencing in a study of T cell clonotyping in hematopoietic cell transplantation. As for the study in general: Cytoreduction preceded collection of pretransplant recipient samples. Study conclusions and caveats: No sorting was done, leaving CD4 and CD8 contributions mixed. After transplant, recipient diversity fell while pathologically expanded clonotypes grew through day 180.

This clone was detected once. Its antigen is undetermined. V shed 4 bases and J shed 4 bases, with 5 bases lying between them. The germline gives CDR1 SGHRS, CDR2 YFSETQ. The CDR3 consists of 11 residues. Profiled with immunoSEQ multiplex PCR; TCRdb holds only in-frame clones, not every one. This table has some 26,000 clones, more than 65% appearing once. Time point here: recipient sample about 28 days before transplant, after cytoreduction. The chain couples TRBV5-1 to TRBJ2-5; D remains unclear. Sequencing used peripheral blood mononuclear cells, obtained before stem cell transplant. This clonotype was obtained from a man in his forties with acute myeloid leukemia. Some clones in this sample may be carry-over from other donors' samples. The CDR3 nucleotides read TGCGCCAGCAGCACTGGAGAGACCCAGTACTTC. Translated: CASSTGETQYF.